These 10 T cell receptor beta chains originate from one sample sequenced in a study of T cells after yellow fever vaccination. Each CDR3 protein gets one entry after TCRdb re-called the 5' RACE reads with MiXCR. The sample lists more than 15,000 distinct CDR3 sequences, less than 5% occurring once. The specimen was PBMCs, either bulk or a sorted T-cell subset (CD4+, CD8+, memory, or dextramer-sorted; not recorded which), collected 15 days after the yellow fever booster vaccination. These receptors all stem from a man aged 25-40 years who received the YFV17D yellow fever vaccine.

This clonotype has ten or more counts. V and J are TRBV20-1 and TRBJ2-3, with 10 positions matching TRBD1. Germline CDR1 reads DFQATT; CDR2 reads SNEGSKA (reference sequence). J gave up 6 bases and V 6 bases, and 9 bases lay outside the gene matches. This CDR3 is built from 14 residues. The CDR3 sequence is CSANRQGASDTQYF. In DNA form, the CDR3 reads TGCAGTGCAAACCGACAGGGGGCGTCGGATACGCAGTATTTT.

This clonotype occurred a few times. This may be a read error, as it is one base from a much larger clone. This chain links TRBV3-1 with TRBJ2-5, with a weak D call TRBD2 (5 bases). This CDR3 spans 15 amino acids. CDR1 is LGHDT and CDR2 is YNNKEL in the germline V gene (reference sequence). The CDR3 sequence: CACSQDGSPVETQYF. DNA for the CDR3: TGTGCCTGCAGCCAAGATGGGAGTCCTGTCGAGACCCAGTACTTC.

The rearrangement joins TRBV5-8 to TRBJ2-3; tentative D call: TRBD2 (5 bases). The CDR3 totals 16 residues. Germline V gene sequence: CDR1 SGHTS, CDR2 YDEGEE. V lost 4 bases and J 0 bases, leaving 15 bases between the germline ends. The DNA of the CDR3 is TGTGCCAGCAGCCCTGGACTCCTGGGGAGCACAGATACGCAGTATTTT. The encoded protein is CASSPGLLGSTDTQYF.

This clonotype is labeled as medium-sized. The chain combines TRBV4-3 with TRBJ2-5; tentatively, D is TRBD2 (5 bases). V was trimmed by 1 base and J by 5 bases, leaving 8 bases between them. The germline V gene has CDR1 LGHNA and CDR2 YSLEER. The CDR3 consists of 13 residues. The DNA for the CDR3 is TGCGCCAGCAGCCAAGGAGGGTGGGAGACCCAGTACTTC. Translation: CASSQGGWETQYF.

This clonotype was detected many times. V gene TRBV7-2 combines with J gene TRBJ2-5; D is undetermined. CDR1 is SGHTA, CDR2 FQGNSA, per germline. V was clipped by 3 bases and J by 5 bases, with 4 bases between them. This CDR3 has 11 amino acids. The CDR3 protein is CASSFTETQYF. For the CDR3, the DNA is TGTGCCAGCAGCTTTACGGAGACCCAGTACTTC.

This clonotype is medium-sized (0.01 to 0.1%) in the sample. The gene calls are TRBV7-9 and TRBJ2-2; 11 bases match TRBD2. The CDR3 consists of 17 residues. From germline, CDR1 is SEHNR and CDR2 FQNEAQ (reference sequence). After removal of 2 bases from V and 3 bases from J, the junction contained 5 bases not matched to a gene. The CDR3 reads CASSLLTSGTYTGELFF. Written as DNA, the CDR3 is TGTGCCAGCAGCTTATTGACTAGCGGGACCTACACCGGGGAGCTGTTTTTT.

Many counts were recorded for this clonotype. At one boundary the junction diverges from the germline segment, which might be a read error. The gene calls are TRBV7-2 and TRBJ2-3, with D hard to call. CDR1 SGHTA and CDR2 FQGNSA come from the germline V gene. This CDR3 is 10 amino acids long. This CDR3 reads CASSSSAVQF. The CDR3 region has the DNA TGTGCCAGCAGCTCTTCTGCAGTACAGTTT.

At least ten counts were recorded for this clonotype. This chain uses TRBV7-2 with TRBJ1-5; possibly TRBD1 for D (6 bases). This CDR3 is 15 amino acids long. V lost 6 bases and J lost 6, with 18 bases in between. Germline values: CDR1 SGHTA, CDR2 FQGNSA. The CDR3 DNA reads as TGTGCCAGCAGTTTTAGCAGGGGATTGGGTCAGCCCCAGCATTTT. This encodes CASSFSRGLGQPQHF.

This clonotype was recorded many times. This rearrangement joins TRBV7-2 to TRBJ2-2; D unresolved. The germline V gene encodes CDR1 SGHTA and CDR2 FQGNSA. The V and J ends lost 5 bases and 4 bases respectively, with 5 bases between them. This CDR3 contains 12 residues. The CDR3 region has the DNA TGTGCCAGCAGCCCCCTCACCGGGGAGCTGTTTTTT. Its translation: CASSPLTGELFF.

In this sample, this clonotype is medium-sized (0.01 to 0.1%). V usage is TRBV20-1 and J usage is TRBJ2-1; 8 bases are a match to TRBD1. The V gene's germline CDR1 is DFQATT and CDR2 SNEGSKA (reference sequence). The CDR3 length is 15 residues. V shed 0 bases and J 3 bases; nucleotides not matched to a gene: 4. The CDR3 reads CSARDGQGSYNEQFF. Here the CDR3 DNA reads TGCAGTGCTAGAGACGGACAGGGTAGCTACAATGAGCAGTTCTTC.